The 24 T cell receptor beta chains listed next were all sequenced from one sample in a study of T-cell memory formation after mild COVID-19. TCRdb called the 5' RACE reads again in MiXCR, with one record for every CDR3 protein. The data hold fewer than 250,000 distinct CDR3 sequences, with under 12% observed a single time. The source material was PBMCs or a T cell subset sorted from them (not recorded which). The source is a man aged 18 to 29 who had mild COVID-19 (a few samples of this study predate the infection). Cell type and time point are not known.

The chain links TRBV2 to TRBJ2-7; tentatively, D is TRBD2 (5 bases). Trimming shortened V by 8 bases and J by 3 bases, and 8 bases separated the two germline ends. CDR1 SNHLY and CDR2 FYNNEI come from the germline V gene. The CDR3 has 11 residues. The CDR3, as DNA: TGTGCCAGCCTAGCCAGCTACGAGCAGTACGTC. Translating it yields CASLASYEQYV.

There are a few counts of this clonotype. The J gene is TRBJ1-6, the V gene TRBV11-1; a weak D match, TRBD1 (5 bases). Trimming removed 1 base at V and 8 bases at J, with 12 bases between. Germline V gives CDR1 SGHAT, CDR2 FQDESV (reference sequence). The CDR3 runs 15 residues. This CDR3 reads CASSLGRGVDSPLHF. In DNA, the CDR3 is TGTGCCAGCAGCTTAGGGAGGGGAGTTGATTCACCCCTCCACTTT.

This clonotype appeared a few times. The genes are TRBV5-1 and TRBJ1-6; TRBD1 matches 7 bases. This CDR3 is 17 amino acids long. Germline lookup yields CDR1 SGHRS and CDR2 YFSETQ. Trimming took 0 bases from V and 7 from J; bases not matched to a gene: 10. CDR3 protein: CASSLEGGSLRNSPLHF. The CDR3 DNA is TGCGCCAGCAGCTTGGAAGGGGGCTCCCTTCGAAATTCACCCCTCCACTTT.

The chain couples TRBV3-1 to TRBJ1-1; TRBD1 is a possible D gene (6 bases). Germline CDR1 reads LGHDT; CDR2 reads YNNKEL (reference sequence). The CDR3 is made up of 15 amino acids. Trimming cost V 0 bases and J 4 bases, with 12 bases left between them. The CDR3 sequence: CASSQDLGGGTEAFF. CDR3 nucleotide sequence: TGTGCCAGCAGCCAAGATTTGGGGGGCGGCACTGAAGCTTTCTTT.

The CDR3 nucleotides are TGTGCCAGCAGCCAGGGTGGGAACACTGAAGCTTTCTTT. Protein product: CASSQGGNTEAFF. The chain combines TRBV3-1 with TRBJ1-1, with D unclear. Germline CDR1 is LGHDT and CDR2 is YNNKEL (reference sequence). This CDR3 region has 13 residues. V was shortened by 3 bases and J by 1 base, with 6 bases between the two germline ends.

This rearrangement joins TRBV12-3 or TRBV12-4 to TRBJ2-1; no definite D call. Trimming pared 6 bases from V and 4 bases from J, leaving 19 bases between. CDR3 length equals 16 residues. The CDR3 loop reads CASRKDTPLPYNEQFF. As DNA, the CDR3 is TGTGCCAGCAGGAAAGACACCCCTCTGCCATACAATGAGCAGTTCTTC.

This clonotype appeared a few times. This sequence joins TRBV5-1 and TRBJ1-1; D is uncertain. The CDR3 runs to 15 residues. Trimming took off 3 bases at V and 3 bases at J, with 15 bases between the two ends. CDR1 is SGHRS and CDR2 is YFSETQ in the germline V gene. CDR3 bases: TGCGCCAGCAGCTCGGCCATCTTCGGGTACACTGAAGCTTTCTTT. It yields the protein CASSSAIFGYTEAFF.

The chain is built from TRBV29-1 and TRBJ2-3; D may be TRBD1 (6 bases). This CDR3 is 12 amino acids long. Trimming removed 7 bases from V and 6 bases from J, with 14 bases in between. From germline, CDR1 is SQVTM and CDR2 ANQGSEA. DNA for the CDR3: TGCAGCGGTTCACCAGGGGCTGATACGCAGTATTTT. Its translation is CSGSPGADTQYF.

The table lists this clonotype with many counts. V and J are TRBV20-1 and TRBJ2-5; 11 bases are shared with TRBD2. J lost 2 bases, V lost 6 bases, and 8 bases had no gene match. The CDR3 totals 15 residues. Germline CDR1 reads DFQATT; CDR2 reads SNEGSKA (reference sequence). The CDR3 sequence: CSAVLAGGPQETQYF. In DNA form, the CDR3 reads TGCAGTGCCGTTCTAGCGGGGGGTCCTCAAGAGACCCAGTACTTC.

This clonotype has a handful of counts. This sequence joins TRBV5-1 and TRBJ2-4; possibly TRBD1 for D (5 bases). The CDR3 sequence is 17 residues long. V gave up 5 bases and J gave up 1 base, with 19 bases separating them. CDR1 and CDR2 from the germline V gene are SGHRS and YFSETQ. The CDR3 DNA reads as TGCGCCAGCAGTCGAGCAGGGCCGGTCACGGCCAAAAACATTCAGTACTTC. This translates into CASSRAGPVTAKNIQYF.

This clonotype came up many times. The chain has TRBV11-2 and TRBJ2-1; tentative D call: TRBD2 (6 bases). Per germline, CDR1 SGHAT and CDR2 FQNNGV. Trimming removed 1 base from V and 0 bases from J, with 7 bases in between. The CDR3 length is 15 residues. The DNA for the CDR3 is TGTGCCAGCAGCTTAGGGGGACTCTCCTACAATGAGCAGTTCTTC. Amino acid sequence: CASSLGGLSYNEQFF. The full variable domain, with the rest looked up from reference TRBV11-2 and TRBJ2-1, is EAGVAQSPRYKIIEKRQSVAFWCNPISGHATLYWYQQILGQGPKLLIQFQNNGVVDDSQLPKDRFSAERLKGVDSTLKIQPAKLEDSAVYLCASSLGGLSYNEQFFGPGTRLTVL.

This clonotype was observed at least ten times. V and J are TRBV20-1 and TRBJ2-1, with 9 bases matching TRBD2. Per the germline V gene, CDR1 is DFQATT and CDR2 is SNEGSKA (reference sequence). The CDR3 length is 14 residues. With V trimmed by 1 base and J by 4 bases, 2 bases remained unmatched. CDR3 in amino acids: CSARGLAEYNEQFF. CDR3 in DNA: TGCAGTGCTAGAGGACTAGCGGAATACAATGAGCAGTTCTTC.

V gene TRBV7-2 combines with J gene TRBJ2-1, with D perhaps matching TRBD2 (6 bases). The germline V gene has CDR1 SGHTA and CDR2 FQGNSA. Trimming cost V 0 bases and J 7 bases, with 16 bases left between them. The CDR3 contains 16 residues. Here the CDR3 reads CASSLAAPTRANEQFF. Here the CDR3 DNA reads TGTGCCAGCAGCTTAGCCGCTCCGACTAGAGCGAATGAGCAGTTCTTC.

The V gene is TRBV5-1, the J gene TRBJ1-1, with D unclear. The germline V gene encodes CDR1 SGHRS and CDR2 YFSETQ. The CDR3 runs to 15 residues. The V end lost 0 bases, the J end lost 1 base, and 10 bases lay between the germline ends. The CDR3 DNA is TGCGCCAGCAGCTTGGTTCCACAGCCGAACACTGAAGCTTTCTTT. Translated: CASSLVPQPNTEAFF.

The chain uses TRBV24-1 and TRBJ1-4, with no clear D. This CDR3 region has 14 residues. Per the germline V gene, CDR1 is KGHDR and CDR2 is SFDVKD. V was shortened by 3 bases and J by 0 bases, with 4 bases between the two germline ends. CDR3 region: CATSDTTTNEKLFF. The CDR3 region has the DNA TGTGCCACCAGTGATACAACAACTAATGAAAAACTGTTTTTT.

The gene calls are TRBV13 and TRBJ2-7; 14 bases are shared with TRBD2. V trimming: 4 bases; J trimming: 6 bases; junction bases outside the gene matches: 5. The CDR3 is made up of 15 amino acids. Germline V gene data show CDR1 as PRHDT and CDR2 as FYEKMQ (reference sequence). CDR3 region: CASSSRLAGGPEQYF. Written as DNA, the CDR3 is TGTGCCAGCAGCTCCCGACTAGCGGGGGGGCCCGAGCAGTACTTC.

This clonotype occurred a few times. CDR3 in amino acids: CATSDGTANTGELFF. In DNA form, the CDR3 reads TGTGCCACCAGTGATGGGACAGCCAACACCGGGGAGCTGTTTTTT. V gene TRBV24-1 combines with J gene TRBJ2-2, with 7 positions matching TRBD1. V was clipped by 3 bases and J by 2 bases; unmatched bases: 2. Germline loops: CDR1 KGHDR, CDR2 SFDVKD. The CDR3 extends over 15 amino acids.

V is TRBV6-5 and J is TRBJ1-1; D is perhaps TRBD1 (6 bases). This CDR3 comprises 14 residues. Trimming removed 1 base at V and 1 base at J, with 7 bases between. CDR1 and CDR2 (germline): MNHEY, SVGAGI. CDR3 sequence: CASSYLGGNTEAFF. CDR3 bases: TGTGCCAGCAGTTACTTAGGGGGGAACACTGAAGCTTTCTTT.

The sample holds a few counts of this clonotype. The DNA of the CDR3 is TGTGCCAGCAGCTGGACAGGGGCAGGGAACACCGGGGAGCTGTTTTTT. Its translation is CASSWTGAGNTGELFF. The V call is TRBV7-2, the J call TRBJ2-2, with 9 bases matching TRBD1. This CDR3 has 16 amino acids. Germline CDR1 and CDR2: SGHTA and FQGNSA. The junction had 4 bases not matched to a gene; V was cut back by 4 bases and J by 1 base. The variable domain in full, with the rest retrieved from reference TRBV7-2 and TRBJ2-2, is GAGVSQSPSNKVTEKGKDVELRCDPISGHTALYWYRQSLGQGLEFLIYFQGNSAPDKSGLPSDRFSAERTGGSVSTLTIQRTQQEDSAVYLCASSWTGAGNTGELFFGEGSRLTVL.

The gene calls are TRBV12-3 or TRBV12-4 and TRBJ1-2; 7 bases fit TRBD1. V was clipped by 7 bases and J by 2 bases; unmatched bases: 7. The CDR3 covers 14 residues. The CDR3 DNA reads TGTGCCAGCAAGGTTCAGGGGGTAAACTATGGCTACACCTTC. It yields the protein CASKVQGVNYGYTF.

This clonotype has at least ten counts. The CDR3 here is CASSLAPNNEQFF. CDR3 bases: TGTGCCAGCAGCTTGGCACCCAACAATGAGCAGTTCTTC. This rearrangement joins TRBV5-5 to TRBJ2-1; D gene uncertain. Germline CDR1 SGHKS, CDR2 YYEKEE (reference sequence). V lost 0 bases and J 5 bases, leaving 6 bases between the germline ends. The CDR3 spans 13 residues.

There are a few counts of this clonotype. This chain joins TRBV7-3 and TRBJ2-2; TRBD1 aligns across 9 bases. This CDR3 has 14 residues. Per germline, CDR1 SGHTA and CDR2 FQGTGA. With 3 bases clipped from V and 5 bases from J, the junction kept 1 base outside the gene matches. The CDR3 DNA sequence: TGTGCCAGCAGCTTCGGACAGGGGACCGGGGAGCTGTTTTTT. This codes for CASSFGQGTGELFF.

The chain recombines TRBV21-1 with TRBJ2-7. TRBV21-1 has pseudogene status. This CDR3 spans 9 amino acids. The CDR3 DNA is TGTGCCAGCAGCAAAGAGGATGGCGTC. Translated: CASSKEDGV.

This sequence joins TRBV28 and TRBJ2-7; no clear D. V lost 6 bases to trimming and J lost 0 bases, with 12 bases between them. Germline V CDR1 and CDR2: MDHEN, SYDVKM. The CDR3 is 14 residues long. The CDR3 protein is CASRGRRSSYEQYF. CDR3 nucleotide sequence: TGTGCCAGCAGAGGTCGGCGGAGCTCCTACGAGCAGTACTTC.